One and the same sample provided the 27 T cell receptor beta chains below, sequenced in a study of siplizumab effects on memory and regulatory T cells. Data came from immunoSEQ multiplex PCR; TCRdb stores just in-frame clones and leaves some out. The sample lists over 100,000 clones; 92% were seen once. The sequenced sample consisted of Tregs sorted from blood. The receptors were gathered from a human donor in good health.

This clone occurred once. The chain uses TRBV27 and TRBJ2-5; TRBD1 or TRBD2 may be the D gene (6 bases each). CDR1 and CDR2 from the germline V gene are MNHEY and SMNVEV (reference sequence). Trimming cost V 1 base and J 1 base, with 13 bases left between them. CDR3 length equals 16 residues. Here the CDR3 reads CASSLWVGGPQETQYF. CDR3 sequence (DNA): TGTGCCAGCAGTTTATGGGTAGGGGGGCCCCAAGAGACCCAGTACTTC.

The rearrangement links TRBV6-5 to TRBJ1-2, with D unclear. The CDR3 runs to 14 residues. Deletions cut 2 bases from V and 3 bases from J, with 10 bases between. CDR1 and CDR2 (germline): MNHEY, SVGAGI. The CDR3 sequence: CASSYAGRYYGYTF. CDR3 in DNA: TGTGCCAGCAGTTACGCTGGCAGATACTATGGCTACACCTTC.

This sequence joins TRBV28 and TRBJ2-7; the D is unclear. The CDR3 totals 15 residues. Deletions cut 2 bases from V and 2 bases from J, with 13 bases between. Germline V lookup: CDR1 MDHEN, CDR2 SYDVKM. CDR3 amino acids: CASSLNTPSTYEQYF. The CDR3 nucleotides are TGTGCCAGCAGTTTAAACACTCCTAGTACCTACGAGCAGTACTTC.

The chain links TRBV5-5 to TRBJ2-6; 7 nucleotides line up with TRBD2. The CDR3 sequence is 20 residues long. Germline lookup yields CDR1 SGHKS and CDR2 YYEKEE (reference sequence). Germline trimming cut 0 bases from V and 0 bases from J; bases unmatched to any gene: 12. In nucleotides, the CDR3 is TGTGCCAGCAGCTTGGCGGGGACTAACACACTTTACTCTGGGGCCAACGTCCTGACTTTC. This encodes CASSLAGTNTLYSGANVLTF. Complete variable domain (other parts from reference TRBV5-5 and TRBJ2-6): DAGVTQSPTHLIKTRGQQVTLRCSPISGHKSVSWYQQVLGQGPQFIFQYYEKEERGRGNFPDRFSARQFPNYSSELNVNALLLGDSALYLCASSLAGTNTLYSGANVLTFGAGSRLTVL.

The chain links TRBV5-4 to TRBJ2-5, with 7 bases matching TRBD1. The length of the CDR3 is 15 residues. Germline values: CDR1 SGHNT, CDR2 YYREEE (reference sequence). V lost 1 base and J lost 1; bases outside the gene matches: 4. CDR3 bases: TGTGCCAGCAGCTTGCTTGGGACAGTCCAAGAGACCCAGTACTTC. Its translation is CASSLLGTVQETQYF. Full variable domain (missing parts from reference TRBV5-4 and TRBJ2-5): ETGVTQSPTHLIKTRGQQVTLRCSSQSGHNTVSWYQQALGQGPQFIFQYYREEENGRGNFPPRFSGLQFPNYSSELNVNALELDDSALYLCASSLLGTVQETQYFGPGTRLLVL.

The rearrangement uses TRBV19 and TRBJ2-1, with no clear D. V was shortened by 10 bases and J by 8 bases, with 12 bases between the two germline ends. The V gene's germline CDR1 is LNHDA and CDR2 SQIVND (reference sequence). The CDR3 length is 11 residues. The CDR3 spells CATRGFDEQFF. CDR3 sequence (DNA): TGTGCCACCCGTGGCTTCGATGAGCAGTTCTTC.

This chain uses TRBV9 with TRBJ1-2; D is perhaps TRBD1 (5 bases). The CDR3 sequence is 15 residues long. V gave up 8 bases and J gave up 3 bases, with 20 bases separating them. Germline V gene lookup returns CDR1 SGDLS and CDR2 YYNGEE. CDR3 sequence (DNA): TGTGCCAGTACAAGCGATTTGTGGGGCGACTATGGCTACACCTTC. Encoded protein: CASTSDLWGDYGYTF.

The chain couples TRBV6-1 to TRBJ1-2; a possible D gene is TRBD1 (6 bases). Germline V lookup: CDR1 MNHNS, CDR2 SASEGT. The CDR3 is 15 amino acids. V shed 6 bases and J shed 3 bases, with 17 bases lying between them. The CDR3 DNA reads as TGTGCCAGCAGGCCCGACAGGAACCCCCACTATGGCTACACCTTC. Encoded protein: CASRPDRNPHYGYTF.

This chain joins TRBV7-9 and TRBJ1-1, with unresolved D. V shed 4 bases and J shed 1 base, with 10 bases lying between them. CDR3 length: 14 residues. CDR1 and CDR2 from the germline V gene are SEHNR and FQNEAQ (reference sequence). CDR3 amino acids: CASSSQSGNTEAFF. The CDR3 DNA is TGTGCCAGCAGCTCGCAGAGCGGGAACACTGAAGCTTTCTTT.

The chain is built from TRBV27 and TRBJ2-6, with 9 bases matching TRBD1. Germline values: CDR1 MNHEY, CDR2 SMNVEV (reference sequence). The CDR3 spans 16 residues. J lost 0 bases, V lost 5 bases, and 2 bases had no gene match. The CDR3 here is CASSPDRGSGANVLTF. CDR3 coding DNA: TGTGCCAGCAGTCCGGACAGGGGCTCTGGGGCCAACGTCCTGACTTTC.

The rearrangement links TRBV29-1 to TRBJ2-3, with a possible D match to TRBD1 (5 bases). The CDR3 loop spans 14 amino acids. Per germline, CDR1 SQVTM and CDR2 ANQGSEA. V was trimmed by 6 bases and J by 7 bases, leaving 20 bases between them. The CDR3 nucleotides read TGCAGCGTAGGAAGACAGCCCAGTAGATATACGCAGTATTTT. Its protein is CSVGRQPSRYTQYF.

This chain connects TRBV5-1 to TRBJ1-2; 8 bases agree with TRBD1. The CDR3 totals 16 residues. The junction had 9 bases not matched to a gene; V was cut back by 0 bases and J by 5 bases. Per germline, CDR1 SGHRS and CDR2 YFSETQ. CDR3 DNA sequence: TGCGCCAGCAGCTTGGGACAGGGGACCCCGGGGTATGGCTACACCTTC. It yields the protein CASSLGQGTPGYGYTF. Full variable domain (missing parts from reference TRBV5-1 and TRBJ1-2): KAGVTQTPRYLIKTRGQQVTLSCSPISGHRSVSWYQQTPGQGLQFLFEYFSETQRNKGNFPGRFSGRQFSNSRSEMNVSTLELGDSALYLCASSLGQGTPGYGYTFGSGTRLTVV.

The CDR3 region is CASSLGGTYNEQFF. CDR3 nucleotide sequence: TGTGCCAGCAGCTTAGGCGGAACCTACAATGAGCAGTTCTTC. The J gene is TRBJ2-1, the V gene TRBV11-3; D remains unclear. V dropped 1 base and J dropped 2 bases, with 6 bases sitting between them. Germline V gene data show CDR1 as SGHNT and CDR2 as YENEEA. The CDR3 runs 14 residues.

The chain uses TRBV11-3 and TRBJ1-1; no definite D call. The V end was cut by 1 base, the J end by 4 bases, with 7 bases between. The CDR3 is 13 amino acids. Per germline, CDR1 SGHNT and CDR2 YENEEA. CDR3 in DNA: TGTGCCAGCAGCTTAGGCCCCGTCACTGAAGCTTTCTTT. It yields the protein CASSLGPVTEAFF.

The CDR3 loop reads CASSYQDSQAIYEQYF. The CDR3 bases are TGTGCCAGCAGTTACCAGGACAGCCAAGCGATCTACGAGCAGTACTTC. The J gene is TRBJ2-7, the V gene TRBV6-5; maybe TRBD1 (6 bases). This CDR3 comprises 16 residues. V gave up 2 bases and J gave up 3 bases, with 17 bases separating them. Germline CDR1 MNHEY, CDR2 SVGAGI.

The J gene is TRBJ1-5, the V gene TRBV18, with a weak D call TRBD1 (6 bases). This CDR3 contains 16 residues. Looked up from germline, CDR1 is KGHSH and CDR2 is LQKENI. The V end was cut by 0 bases, the J end by 4 bases, with 13 bases between. DNA for the CDR3: TGTGCCAGCTCACCACCAGGAGGGCAGGGGAATCAGCCCCAGCATTTT. Translated: CASSPPGGQGNQPQHF.

V is TRBV27 and J is TRBJ2-1, with 7 bases lining up with TRBD1. V lost 7 bases and J lost 4; bases outside the gene matches: 13. The CDR3 has 16 amino acids. The V gene's germline CDR1 is MNHEY and CDR2 SMNVEV (reference sequence). For the CDR3, the DNA is TGTGCCAGCACCCCCTTTTTGATACAGGGGTACAATGAGCAGTTCTTC. The encoded protein is CASTPFLIQGYNEQFF.

J is TRBJ2-2 and V is TRBV11-3, with no clear D. From germline, CDR1 is SGHNT and CDR2 YENEEA. The CDR3 is 16 residues long. The V end lost 4 bases, the J end lost 3 bases, and 15 bases lay between the germline ends. DNA of the CDR3: TGTGCCAGCAGCTCAACTCACTGGAATGACACCGGGGAGCTGTTTTTT. Translating it yields CASSSTHWNDTGELFF.

J is TRBJ2-7 and V is TRBV9; D may be TRBD2 (5 bases). The CDR3 length is 11 residues. V was trimmed by 7 bases and J by 3 bases, leaving 8 bases between them. The germline V gene encodes CDR1 SGDLS and CDR2 YYNGEE. Here the CDR3 DNA reads TGTGCCAGCGGGAGCAACTACGAGCAGTACTTC. This codes for CASGSNYEQYF.

V usage is TRBV28 and J usage is TRBJ1-5; tentative D call: TRBD1 (6 bases). The V end lost 6 bases, the J end lost 6 bases, and 15 bases lay between the germline ends. The CDR3 extends over 14 amino acids. Germline V gives CDR1 MDHEN, CDR2 SYDVKM. CDR3 region: CASSLGGGIQPQHF. The CDR3 DNA reads TGTGCCAGCAGCTTAGGGGGGGGAATTCAGCCCCAGCATTTT.

The table lists this clone with a count of one. The V gene is TRBV4-2, the J gene TRBJ1-2; D is uncertain. In germline, CDR1 is LGHNA, CDR2 YNFKEQ. The CDR3 length is 15 residues. V was pared by 0 bases and J by 7 bases, with 15 bases between. CDR3 sequence: CASSQDAQVRGGYTF. The CDR3 DNA reads TGTGCCAGCAGCCAAGATGCCCAGGTGCGCGGTGGCTACACCTTC.

The chain couples TRBV6-6 to TRBJ2-7; 10 nucleotides align to TRBD1. Germline assignment: CDR1 MNHNY and CDR2 SVGAGI (reference sequence). The length of the CDR3 is 15 residues. The V and J ends lost 4 bases and 2 bases, in that order; junction bases with no gene match: 5. CDR3 residues: CASSSGDRGAYEQYF. The DNA for the CDR3 is TGTGCCAGCAGTTCCGGGGACAGGGGCGCCTACGAGCAGTACTTC.

CDR3 DNA sequence: TGTGCCAGCAGCTTAGTTTTGGATGAGCAGTTCTTC. Translation gives CASSLVLDEQFF. This chain links TRBV11-2 with TRBJ2-1; D is undetermined. The germline CDR1 and CDR2 sequences are SGHAT and FQNNGV. Trimming took off 1 base at V and 8 bases at J, with 6 bases between the two ends. The CDR3 is 12 amino acids.

This chain uses TRBV29-1 with TRBJ1-1, with a possible D match to TRBD1 (6 bases). The germline V gene encodes CDR1 SQVTM and CDR2 ANQGSEA. Trimming took 8 bases from V and 4 from J, leaving 20 bases between them. The CDR3 runs to 14 residues. CDR3 in DNA: TGCAGCCTCTGGGAGGGAAGGGGGGGCACTGAAGCTTTCTTT. This sequence encodes CSLWEGRGGTEAFF. Filled out from reference TRBV29-1 and TRBJ1-1, the complete variable domain reads SAVISQKPSRDICQRGTSLTIQCQVDSQVTMMFWYRQQPGQSLTLIATANQGSEATYESGFVIDKFPISRPNLTFSTLTVSNMSPEDSSIYLCSLWEGRGGTEAFFGQGTRLTVV.

V usage is TRBV9 and J usage is TRBJ2-3; unclear D gene. Germline values: CDR1 SGDLS, CDR2 YYNGEE. V lost 3 bases and J lost 1, with 15 bases in between. This CDR3 is 16 amino acids long. This CDR3 is CASSAADGARTDTQYF. DNA for the CDR3: TGTGCCAGCAGCGCAGCCGACGGTGCCCGCACAGATACGCAGTATTTT.

The chain combines TRBV10-3 with TRBJ1-1, with D maybe TRBD1 (5 bases). CDR3 size: 13 residues. V gave up 6 bases and J gave up 0 bases, with 8 bases separating them. In germline, CDR1 is ENHRY, CDR2 SYGVKD. The CDR3 DNA reads TGTGCCATCAGGGGACTGATGAACACTGAAGCTTTCTTT. Translating it yields CAIRGLMNTEAFF.

The genes are TRBV11-2 and TRBJ2-3, with 12 bases lining up with TRBD2. J lost 4 bases, V lost 5 bases, and 7 bases had no gene match. CDR3 length: 16 residues. Germline CDR1 and CDR2: SGHAT and FQNNGV. As DNA, the CDR3 is TGTGCCAGCAGCCCTAGCGGGAGGGCTGGGCCAGATACGCAGTATTTT. As protein: CASSPSGRAGPDTQYF.